This T cell receptor beta chain was recovered during a study of T cells in localized non-small cell lung cancer. General study findings and limits: For the top 100 tumor clones, a median about 56 also appeared in adjacent lung. Tumor trailed uninvolved adjacent lung in T cell clonality, which peaked there.

Sequencing used immunoSEQ multiplex PCR; TCRdb keeps in-frame clones, though not all of them. Among 45,000 or so clones listed, roughly 90% were seen once. With regard to this clone: Its antigen is currently unknown.

The receptor was isolated from a woman aged 40 to 75 with stage II lung adenocarcinoma. Sequences were derived from PBMCs, sampled before any cancer treatment.

CDR3 DNA: TGTGCCAGCAGCCCCACTAGCGGGGGCTACAATGAGCAGTTCTTC. Its protein is CASSPTSGGYNEQFF. The V and J genes are TRBV7-7 and TRBJ2-1; 11 bases map to TRBD2. This CDR3 has 15 amino acids. J was trimmed by 3 bases and V by 5 bases; bases with no gene match: 3. The germline gives CDR1 SSHAT, CDR2 FNYEAQ (reference sequence).